This TCR beta chain was profiled in a study of CD8+ T cells in alopecia areata. RNA was extracted and reverse transcribed into cDNA as the sequencing template. Assay: immunoSEQ multiplex PCR; the TCRdb copy retains only in-frame clones and omits some. The sample yields about 140,000 clones, more than 85% seen once. This CDR3 has 16 amino acids. CDR1 and CDR2 from the germline V gene are SGHTA and FQGTGA. V was clipped by 2 bases and J by 3 bases; unmatched bases: 6. The treatment is: oral pan-JAK inhibitor, 5-10 mg twice daily. V is TRBV7-3 and J is TRBJ2-1, with TRBD1 matching 8 bases. This clonotype was obtained from a human donor with alopecia areata. Here the sequenced sample was CD8+ T cells sorted from blood, taken at week 4, from a patient treated with tofacitinib. The CDR3 sequence: CASSLGQGAYYNEQFF. As DNA, the CDR3 is TGTGCCAGCAGCTTAGGGCAGGGGGCTTACTACAATGAGCAGTTCTTC.